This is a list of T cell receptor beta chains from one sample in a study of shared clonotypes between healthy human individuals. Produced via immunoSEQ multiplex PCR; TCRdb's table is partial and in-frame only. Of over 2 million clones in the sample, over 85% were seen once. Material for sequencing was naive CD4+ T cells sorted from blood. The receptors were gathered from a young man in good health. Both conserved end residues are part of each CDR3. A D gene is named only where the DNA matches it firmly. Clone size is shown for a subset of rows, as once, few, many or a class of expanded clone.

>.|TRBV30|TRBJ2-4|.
CAWSGLSGVQNIQYF
TGTGCCTGGAGTGGACTGTCAGGGGTCCAAAACATTCAGTACTTC
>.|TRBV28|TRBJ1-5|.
CASSLTRGGLNQPQHF
TGTGCCAGCAGCTTGACAAGAGGGGGTTTAAATCAGCCCCAGCATTTT
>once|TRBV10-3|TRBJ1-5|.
CAISEGSNQPQHF
TGTGCCATCAGTGAAGGAAGCAATCAGCCCCAGCATTTT
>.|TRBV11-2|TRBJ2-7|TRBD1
CASRDPRQGYEQYF
TGTGCCAGCAGAGACCCTCGACAGGGATACGAGCAGTACTTC
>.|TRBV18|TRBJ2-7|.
CASSPRQTYEQYF
TGTGCCAGCTCACCACGACAGACCTACGAGCAGTACTTC
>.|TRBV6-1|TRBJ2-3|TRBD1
CASSDAGQVTDTQYF
TGTGCCAGCAGTGATGCGGGACAGGTCACAGATACGCAGTATTTT
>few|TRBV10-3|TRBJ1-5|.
CAAAGDNQPQHF
TGTGCTGCCGCCGGGGACAATCAGCCCCAGCATTTT
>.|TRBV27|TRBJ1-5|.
CASSLWGGDSNQPQHF
TGTGCCAGCAGTTTATGGGGGGGTGATAGCAATCAGCCCCAGCATTTT
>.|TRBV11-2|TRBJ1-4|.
CATGPGHGNEKLFF
TGTGCCACCGGTCCGGGACACGGTAATGAAAAACTGTTTTTT
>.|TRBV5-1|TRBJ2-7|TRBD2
CASSFPRLAGASEQYF
TGCGCCAGCAGCTTCCCCCGATTGGCGGGAGCATCCGAGCAGTACTTC
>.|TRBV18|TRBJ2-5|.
CASSSQGTETQYF
TGTGCCAGCTCATCGCAGGGAACGGAGACCCAGTACTTC
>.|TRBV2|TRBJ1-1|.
CASSEASGTEAFF
TGTGCCAGCAGTGAAGCGTCCGGGACAGAAGCTTTCTTT
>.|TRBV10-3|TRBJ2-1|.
CAISKDSYNEQFF
TGTGCCATCAGTAAAGACAGTTACAATGAGCAGTTCTTC
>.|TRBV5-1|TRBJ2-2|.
CASHPGQHANTGELFF
TGCGCCAGTCATCCGGGACAACATGCGAACACCGGGGAGCTGTTTTTT
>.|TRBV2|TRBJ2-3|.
CASIKETPTDTQYF
TGTGCCAGCATCAAGGAGACTCCCACAGATACGCAGTATTTT
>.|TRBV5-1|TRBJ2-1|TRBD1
CASSPGQGTYNEQFF
TGCGCCAGCAGCCCGGGACAGGGGACCTACAATGAGCAGTTCTTC
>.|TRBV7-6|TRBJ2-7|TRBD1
CASSPGDRPPEQYF
TGTGCCAGCAGCCCGGGGGACAGGCCCCCCGAGCAGTACTTC
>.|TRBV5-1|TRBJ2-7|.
CASSLVSGSSYEQYF
TGCGCCAGCAGCTTGGTTTCAGGGAGCTCCTACGAGCAGTACTTC
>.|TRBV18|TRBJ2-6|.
CASSPDISGANVLTF
TGTGCCAGCTCACCGGATATCTCTGGGGCCAACGTCCTGACTTTC
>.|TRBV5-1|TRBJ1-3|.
CASSLTGFISGNTIYF
TGCGCCAGCAGCTTGACAGGGTTCATCTCTGGAAACACCATATATTTT
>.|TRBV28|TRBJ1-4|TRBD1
CASSSRGLATNEKLFF
TGTGCCAGCAGTAGCAGGGGGCTTGCGACTAATGAAAAACTGTTTTTT
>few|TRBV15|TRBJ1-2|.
CATSRESGGKNYGYTF
TGTGCCACCAGCAGAGAATCTGGGGGGAAGAACTATGGCTACACCTTC